Shown below are 8 T cell receptor beta chains from a single sample sequenced in a study of blood T cell repertoires in COVID-19. Only in-frame clones appear in the TCRdb table, and some are missing; sequencing was by immunoSEQ multiplex PCR. The sample lists some 180,000 clones; more than 75% were seen once. Sequencing used peripheral blood. The source of these receptors is a man aged 18 to 35 with COVID-19, enrolled during active disease.

This clone was counted a single time. The chain combines TRBV4-1 with TRBJ2-3, with a possible D match to TRBD1 (5 bases). V shed 1 base and J shed 2 bases, with 13 bases lying between them. This CDR3 has 16 amino acids. Germline V gene lookup returns CDR1 MGHRA and CDR2 YSYEKL. The CDR3 DNA is TGCGCCAGCAGCCAAGTTTCGGACACGTCCACAGATACGCAGTATTTT. Amino acids: CASSQVSDTSTDTQYF.

V and J are TRBV28 and TRBJ1-4; 7 nucleotides agree with TRBD1. The CDR3 consists of 15 residues. CDR1 is MDHEN, CDR2 SYDVKM, per germline. J lost 8 bases, V lost 7 bases, and 13 bases had no gene match. The CDR3, as DNA: TGTGCCAGCATCAAAAGACAGGGCGGCGCGGAAAAACTGTTTTTT. It codes for CASIKRQGGAEKLFF. The whole variable domain, filled in from reference TRBV28 and TRBJ1-4, reads DVKVTQSSRYLVKRTGEKVFLECVQDMDHENMFWYRQDPGLGLRLIYFSYDVKMKEKGDIPEGYSVSREKKERFSLILESASTNQTSMYLCASIKRQGGAEKLFFGSGTQLSVL.

This clone occurred once. This rearrangement joins TRBV6-6 to TRBJ2-1; TRBD2 is a possible D gene (6 bases). The ends were cut back, 3 bases at V and 4 bases at J, with 7 bases in the middle. Per the germline V gene, CDR1 is MNHNY and CDR2 is SVGAGI (reference sequence). This CDR3 has 13 residues. CDR3 nucleotides: TGTGCCAGCAGTTATAGCGGATACAATGAGCAGTTCTTC. It is translated as CASSYSGYNEQFF.

The J gene is TRBJ2-3, the V gene TRBV7-6; 9 bases fit TRBD1. The trim removed 4 bases at V and 1 base at J, leaving 6 bases unmatched. Germline V gene lookup returns CDR1 SGHVS and CDR2 FNYEAQ. The CDR3 has 16 residues. The CDR3 reads CASSSRTGDGTDTQYF. CDR3 in DNA: TGTGCCAGCAGCTCGCGGACAGGGGATGGCACAGATACGCAGTATTTT.

This rearrangement joins TRBV28 to TRBJ2-7, with TRBD2 identical over 10 bases. Germline CDR1 and CDR2: MDHEN and SYDVKM. J was trimmed by 4 bases and V by 7 bases; bases with no gene match: 7. This CDR3 contains 14 residues. This CDR3 reads CASNGAGGPYEQYF. CDR3 nucleotides: TGTGCCAGCAACGGAGCGGGAGGGCCTTACGAGCAGTACTTC.

The chain employs TRBV11-3 and TRBJ2-7; 14 nucleotides agree with TRBD2. There are 16 residues in the CDR3. V was pared by 1 base and J by 4 bases, with 3 bases of the junction left unmatched. CDR1 and CDR2 (germline): SGHNT, YENEEA. The CDR3 region has the DNA TGTGCCAGCAGCTTAGGGGGACTAGCGGGAGAATACGAGCAGTACTTC. It yields the protein CASSLGGLAGEYEQYF.

The chain has TRBV18 and TRBJ1-1; no firm D call. Trimming took 4 bases from V and 4 from J, leaving 10 bases between them. Germline lookup yields CDR1 KGHSH and CDR2 LQKENI. The CDR3 is 13 residues long. Here the CDR3 reads CASSLGILTEAFF. In DNA, the CDR3 is TGTGCCAGCTCACTCGGGATTCTCACTGAAGCTTTCTTT. Filled out from reference TRBV18 and TRBJ1-1, the complete variable domain reads NAGVMQNPRHLVRRRGQEARLRCSPMKGHSHVYWYRQLPEEGLKFMVYLQKENIIDESGMPKERFSAEFPKEGPSILRIQQVVRGDSAAYFCASSLGILTEAFFGQGTRLTVV.

V is TRBV30 and J is TRBJ2-2; D is ambiguous. CDR3 length: 15 amino acids. Trimming took off 4 bases at V and 7 bases at J, with 19 bases between the two ends. CDR1 and CDR2 from the germline V gene are GTSNPN and SVGIG (reference sequence). The CDR3 spells CAWKYLRVRSGELFF. The CDR3, as DNA: TGTGCCTGGAAGTATCTCCGGGTACGAAGCGGGGAGCTGTTTTTT.